This TCR beta chain was retrieved from a study of Graves' ophthalmopathy and Graves' hyperthyroidism. Study conclusions and caveats: Blood shared most expanded thyroid clonotypes above 0.001 frequency. The 13-signature model separated ophthalmopathy from stable hyperthyroidism at almost 90% sensitivity and roughly 80% specificity.

The V gene's germline CDR1 is LNHDA and CDR2 SQIVND (reference sequence). V lost 3 bases and J 5 bases, leaving 14 bases between the germline ends. This CDR3 comprises 14 residues. Notes on this clonotype: Antigen: not known.

RNA transcripts were the source from which TCR beta CDR3 regions were amplified. The library came from an HTBI-primed first-round RT-PCR and a second-round multiplex PCR. One entry per CDR3 protein results from TCRdb running MiXCR on the multiplex PCR reads. The sample records 450,000 or so distinct CDR3 sequences, roughly an eighth being singletons. The sample comprised blood. This clonotype originated in a woman between 25 and 40 years old with Graves' ophthalmopathy. The rearrangement uses TRBV19 and TRBJ2-7; possibly TRBD1 or TRBD2 for D (6 bases each). The CDR3 DNA follows: TGTGCCAGTAGTATCCGAGGGGGGCTGGACGAGCAGTACTTC. This codes for CASSIRGGLDEQYF. Based on the CDR3 plus reference TRBV19 and TRBJ2-7, the full variable domain is DGGITQSPKYLFRKEGQNVTLSCEQNLNHDAMYWYRQDPGQGLRLIYYSQIVNDFQKGDIAEGYSVSREKKESFPLTVTSAQKNPTAFYLCASSIRGGLDEQYFGPGTRLTVT.